Included here is one TCR beta chain sequence, with context. Its cognate antigen is unknown. This entry comes from a study of cytomegalovirus exposure and HLA in healthy donors. Across the study: Out of about 180 million T cells, an earlier analysis found 117 million unique TCR beta sequences in total.

A multiplex PCR was run with 60 Vbeta primers and 13 Jbeta primers. Sequencing used immunoSEQ multiplex PCR; TCRdb keeps in-frame clones, though not all of them. The table includes about 250,000 clones, 72% detected once. Study outcomes and limitations: CMV serostatus was the only recorded immune exposure for donors. Sequencing depth roughly uniform across donors was assumed in presence/absence analyses.

V lost 2 bases and J 0 bases, leaving 10 bases between the germline ends. Germline CDR1 and CDR2: SGHNT and YYREEE (reference sequence). The CDR3 runs to 15 residues. This chain links TRBV5-4 with TRBJ2-3, with D possibly matching TRBD1 (6 bases). The clonotype comes from a female donor in good health and CMV-seronegative. Sequencing was carried out using PBMCs. The CDR3 nucleotides read TGTGCCAGCAGCTTACAGGGTACTAGCACAGATACGCAGTATTTT. Amino acids: CASSLQGTSTDTQYF.